A single sample gave rise to the 27 T cell receptor beta chains below, sequenced in a study of beta chain features in type 1 diabetes. Study findings and constraints: TCRB CDR3s were moderately but significantly shorter in Type 1 diabetes patients in all four CD4+ subsets.

No antigen has been assigned to these receptors. Expressed TCRB transcripts were sequenced, since all the RNA that had been isolated was reverse transcribed. The table came from immunoSEQ multiplex PCR; TCRdb's copy has only in-frame clones and leaves some out. This sample has about 390,000 clones, with around a tenth found just once. Sequenced input: central memory CD4+ T cells from blood. All receptors come from a man aged 25 to 40 with type 1 diabetes.

A single count supports this clone. The rearrangement joins TRBV28 to TRBJ2-3; 11 bases fit TRBD2. The V segment lost 4 bases and the J segment 4 bases; nucleotides outside the gene matches: 13. There are 18 residues in the CDR3. In germline, CDR1 is MDHEN, CDR2 SYDVKM. The CDR3 protein is CASSSPRGLADHADTQYF. DNA of the CDR3: TGTGCCAGCAGTTCACCCCGGGGACTAGCGGACCATGCAGATACGCAGTATTTT.

The chain recombines TRBV29-1 with TRBJ1-2; D remains unclear. Trimming removed 3 bases at V and 1 base at J, with 15 bases between. The CDR3 is 15 residues long. Germline CDR1 and CDR2: SQVTM and ANQGSEA. The CDR3 DNA sequence: TGCAGCGTTGAGAAAGGGATCCTCTTTAACTATGGCTACACCTTC. It specifies CSVEKGILFNYGYTF.

The V and J genes are TRBV28 and TRBJ2-2; 10 bases map to TRBD2. Losses at the gene ends were 8 bases for V and 0 bases for J; bases not matched to a gene: 6. Germline V gene data show CDR1 as MDHEN and CDR2 as SYDVKM. This CDR3 region has 16 residues. The CDR3 DNA is TGTGCCAGCCACCAACTAGCGGGATCGAACACCGGGGAGCTGTTTTTT. It codes for CASHQLAGSNTGELFF.

The table lists this clone with many counts. V and J are TRBV7-2 and TRBJ1-2, with D maybe TRBD1 (5 bases). CDR3 length: 15 amino acids. Trimming cost V 1 base and J 8 bases, with 17 bases left between them. In germline, CDR1 is SGHTA, CDR2 FQGNSA. The CDR3 nucleotides read TGTGCCAGCAGCTTAGTGGGATCCCCGGGGGAAGGCTACACCTTC. Translation gives CASSLVGSPGEGYTF.

This clone was detected only a few times. At the DNA level, this CDR3 is encoded by other sequences in the same sample as well. The chain recombines TRBV7-2 with TRBJ1-1; possible D gene TRBD1, 6 bases. Germline values: CDR1 SGHTA, CDR2 FQGNSA. The CDR3 is 13 amino acids. Trimming stripped 2 bases from V and 4 bases from J, with 8 bases between. CDR3 protein: CASSLTGSTEAFF. The CDR3 region has the DNA TGTGCCAGCAGCTTAACAGGGAGCACTGAAGCTTTCTTT.

This clone was counted only a few times. The CDR3 sequence: CASSLGLGSGDTQYF. CDR3 DNA: TGTGCCAGCAGCTTAGGTTTGGGCAGCGGAGATACGCAGTATTTT. The chain links TRBV11-3 to TRBJ2-3; perhaps TRBD2 as D (5 bases). V was shortened by 1 base and J by 5 bases, with 13 bases between the two germline ends. The CDR3 consists of 15 residues. Looked up from germline, CDR1 is SGHNT and CDR2 is YENEEA.

On this clone: The sample has other DNA sequences that encode this CDR3 too. In DNA form, the CDR3 reads TGTGCCAGCAGCTTACGACAGGGGGCCACTGAAGCTTTCTTT. Its protein is CASSLRQGATEAFF. The chain has TRBV7-9 and TRBJ1-1; 10 nucleotides line up with TRBD1. V gave up 2 bases and J gave up 4 bases; unmatched junction bases: 1. The CDR3 consists of 14 residues. Per the germline V gene, CDR1 is SEHNR and CDR2 is FQNEAQ (reference sequence).

V and J are TRBV30 and TRBJ2-7; 12 bases map to TRBD2. The trim removed 5 bases at V and 0 bases at J, leaving 5 bases unmatched. Germline CDR1 GTSNPN, CDR2 SVGIG (reference sequence). This CDR3 contains 15 residues. CDR3 DNA: TGTGCCTGGGCCGGACTAGCGGGACGCTCCTACGAGCAGTACTTC. Its protein is CAWAGLAGRSYEQYF.

This clone was recorded a few times. This rearrangement joins TRBV2 to TRBJ2-5; the match to TRBD1 covers 8 bases. The better agreement between TRBJ2-7 and the DNA end casts doubt on the J call. The germline V gene has CDR1 SNHLY and CDR2 FYNNEI. The CDR3 has 15 residues. The CDR3 loop reads CASSSDLTGDYEQYF. In nucleotides, the CDR3 is TGTGCCAGCAGCTCGGATTTGACAGGGGACTACGAGCAGTACTTC.

The J gene is TRBJ2-1, the V gene TRBV7-6, with TRBD1 matching 7 bases. This CDR3 contains 13 residues. The trim removed 3 bases at V and 7 bases at J, leaving 3 bases unmatched. Germline CDR1 is SGHVS and CDR2 is FNYEAQ. This CDR3 is CASSFRGNNEQFF. CDR3 bases: TGTGCCAGCAGCTTCAGGGGGAATAATGAGCAGTTCTTC.

This clone was counted between two and nine times. V gene TRBV20-1 combines with J gene TRBJ2-3; no firm D call. The CDR3 totals 11 residues. Germline CDR1 and CDR2: DFQATT and SNEGSKA (reference sequence). The V and J ends lost 3 bases and 2 bases respectively, with 3 bases between them. DNA of the CDR3: TGCAGTGCTAGTTACACAGATACGCAGTATTTT. Translated, it gives CSASYTDTQYF.

This clone was seen a handful of times. The CDR3 region has the DNA TGTGCCAGCAGTCGGGTCGGCAGATCAAAAGAGACCCAGTACTTC. This translates into CASSRVGRSKETQYF. The rearrangement uses TRBV28 and TRBJ2-5; D uncertain. V was shortened by 5 bases and J by 3 bases, with 16 bases between the two germline ends. CDR1 is MDHEN and CDR2 is SYDVKM in the germline V gene. The CDR3 contains 15 residues.

The CDR3 sequence: CATQRNTEAFF. Written as DNA, the CDR3 is TGCGCCACCCAGAGAAACACTGAAGCTTTCTTT. This chain connects TRBV5-1 to TRBJ1-1; D gene ambiguous. The V gene's germline CDR1 is SGHRS and CDR2 YFSETQ. Trimming took 9 bases from V and 2 from J, leaving 8 bases between them. CDR3 length: 11 residues. The variable domain in full, with the rest retrieved from reference TRBV5-1 and TRBJ1-1, is KAGVTQTPRYLIKTRGQQVTLSCSPISGHRSVSWYQQTPGQGLQFLFEYFSETQRNKGNFPGRFSGRQFSNSRSEMNVSTLELGDSALYLCATQRNTEAFFGQGTRLTVV.

The chain has TRBV30 and TRBJ1-1, with 8 bases aligning to TRBD1. Losses at the gene ends were 0 bases for V and 3 bases for J; bases not matched to a gene: 6. CDR1 and CDR2 from the germline V gene are GTSNPN and SVGIG (reference sequence). This CDR3 comprises 15 residues. CDR3 residues: CAWSVTGQADTEAFF. CDR3 in DNA: TGTGCCTGGAGTGTAACGGGACAGGCGGACACTGAAGCTTTCTTT.

This clone was seen repeatedly, ten times or more. The rearrangement uses TRBV12-5 and TRBJ2-5, with TRBD1 as a possible D gene (7 bases). Germline-derived CDR1 and CDR2 are LGHNT and FRNRAP. The V gene lost 7 bases and the J gene lost 7 bases, with 16 bases spanning the gap. The CDR3 totals 13 residues. CDR3 in amino acids: CASALIQGGTQYF. The CDR3 coding sequence is TGTGCTAGTGCTCTCATCCAGGGGGGGACCCAGTACTTC. The full variable domain, rest sourced from reference TRBV12-5 and TRBJ2-5, is DARVTQTPRHKVTEMGQEVTMRCQPILGHNTVFWYRQTMMQGLELLAYFRNRAPLDDSGMPKDRFSAEMPDATLATLKIQPSEPRDSAVYFCASALIQGGTQYFGPGTRLLVL.

Many counts were recorded for this clone. V usage is TRBV7-9 and J usage is TRBJ2-1; TRBD1 is a possible D gene (5 bases). CDR1 is SEHNR and CDR2 is FQNEAQ in the germline V gene (reference sequence). The length of the CDR3 is 12 residues. V gave up 5 bases and J gave up 9 bases, with 11 bases separating them. In DNA, the CDR3 is TGTGCCAGCAGCCTCAGGGATCTTGAGCAGTTCTTC. This gives the protein CASSLRDLEQFF.

The rearrangement links TRBV6-1 to TRBJ2-1; 7 bases fit TRBD1. J was trimmed by 3 bases and V by 1 base; bases with no gene match: 9. The CDR3 sequence is 17 residues long. Germline CDR1 reads MNHNS; CDR2 reads SASEGT. CDR3 bases: TGTGCCAGCAGTGAAGGGACAGGTGAAACCTTCTACAATGAGCAGTTCTTC. This encodes CASSEGTGETFYNEQFF.

The V and J genes are TRBV6-5 and TRBJ1-2; TRBD1 matches at 8 bases. This CDR3 is 14 amino acids long. V was clipped by 3 bases and J by 8 bases; unmatched bases: 8. The V gene's germline CDR1 is MNHEY and CDR2 SVGAGI. The CDR3 nucleotides read TGTGCCAGCAGTTATCGGGACAGGATGTGGGGCTACACCTTC. Protein sequence: CASSYRDRMWGYTF.

The sample holds a few counts of this clone. A read error may account for a junction end that differs from germline. The chain recombines TRBV7-2 with TRBJ2-7, with TRBD1 matching over 10 bases. Germline values: CDR1 SGHTA, CDR2 FQGNSA. The CDR3 runs 15 residues. The CDR3 nucleotides read TGTGCCAGCAGTTTAGGGACAGGGGATACCTACGAGCAGTACTTC. It specifies CASSLGTGDTYEQYF.

In this sample, this clone turned up a few times. V usage is TRBV19 and J usage is TRBJ2-2, with 8 bases aligning to TRBD1. Germline values: CDR1 LNHDA, CDR2 SQIVND (reference sequence). V gave up 10 bases and J gave up 3 bases; unmatched junction bases: 10. This CDR3 spans 15 amino acids. The CDR3 coding sequence is TGTGCCACAAAAAAGACAGGGGCGGACACCGGGGAGCTGTTTTTT. Translated: CATKKTGADTGELFF.

This chain links TRBV19 with TRBJ1-5; no reliable D call. The CDR3 loop spans 15 amino acids. Germline lookup yields CDR1 LNHDA and CDR2 SQIVND (reference sequence). Trimming stripped 0 bases from V and 5 bases from J, with 11 bases between. The CDR3 bases are TGTGCCAGTAGTATAGACAGCCTCAAGTATCAGCCCCAGCATTTT. It encodes CASSIDSLKYQPQHF.

A few counts support this clone. The chain is built from TRBV7-2 and TRBJ2-1, with 8 bases lining up with TRBD2. Germline V gives CDR1 SGHTA, CDR2 FQGNSA. Germline trimming cut 2 bases from V and 0 bases from J; bases unmatched to any gene: 9. The CDR3 spans 18 residues. CDR3: CASSLYPPSGSSYNEQFF. The CDR3 region has the DNA TGTGCCAGCAGCTTATACCCCCCGAGCGGGAGCTCCTACAATGAGCAGTTCTTC.

CDR3 coding DNA: TGTGCCTGGAGTTCGACAGGGGTGTATGTCTACGAGCAGTACTTC. It specifies CAWSSTGVYVYEQYF. This chain uses TRBV30 with TRBJ2-7; 8 bases align to TRBD1. Trimming cost V 2 bases and J 3 bases; bases outside gene matches: 9. This CDR3 is built from 15 residues. From germline, CDR1 is GTSNPN and CDR2 SVGIG (reference sequence). Using reference TRBV30 and TRBJ2-7 for the parts outside the CDR3, the full variable domain is SQTIHQWPATLVQPVGSPLSLECTVEGTSNPNLYWYRQAAGRGLQLLFYSVGIGQISSEVPQNLSASRPQDRQFILSSKKLLLSDSGFYLCAWSSTGVYVYEQYFGPGTRLTVT.

The gene calls are TRBV7-3 and TRBJ2-1; tentative D call: TRBD1 (5 bases). The CDR3 has 14 amino acids. Germline loops: CDR1 SGHTA, CDR2 FQGTGA. Trimming cost V 2 bases and J 1 base, with 6 bases left between them. The CDR3 nucleotides read TGTGCCAGCAGCTTACGACAGTCCTACAATGAGCAGTTCTTC. Translation gives CASSLRQSYNEQFF.

The V and J genes are TRBV21-1 and TRBJ2-5; the table's D call, TRBD2, was not checked against the DNA. TRBV21-1 is classified as a pseudogene. This CDR3 spans 16 amino acids. Written as DNA, the CDR3 is TGTGCCAGCAGTCCTTCCTGGCGGGCCTCGAGAGAGACCCAGTACTTC. Its protein product is CASSPSWRASRETQYF.

This clone has at least ten counts. The same CDR3 can be traced to other DNA sequences in this sample. The V and J genes are TRBV18 and TRBJ2-7; D gene uncertain. Trimming removed 1 base from V and 5 bases from J, with 3 bases in between. CDR3 length: 11 residues. CDR1 is KGHSH and CDR2 is LQKENI in the germline V gene. The CDR3 DNA reads as TGTGCCAGCTCACCACAGGACGAGCAGTACTTC. Translation gives CASSPQDEQYF.

This clone was observed many times. The rearrangement uses TRBV29-1 and TRBJ1-2; D is unresolved. CDR3 length: 12 residues. V shed 8 bases and J shed 1 base, with 11 bases lying between them. The germline CDR1 and CDR2 sequences are SQVTM and ANQGSEA. CDR3 nucleotides: TGCAGCATACAAACAGATAACTATGGCTACACCTTC. Protein product: CSIQTDNYGYTF.